Below, 19 T cell receptor beta chains from the same sample are listed, as sequenced in a study of blood T cell repertoires in COVID-19. The assay was immunoSEQ multiplex PCR, and TCRdb's table has in-frame clones only and misses some. The profile shows about 77,000 clones, about 91% of them singletons. The source material was peripheral blood. The origin of the receptors is an elderly woman with acute or convalescent COVID-19.

This chain uses TRBV3-1 (or the pseudogene TRBV3-2) with TRBJ2-2; TRBD1 is a possible D gene (6 bases). V was shortened by 4 bases and J by 5 bases, with 14 bases between the two germline ends. CDR1 is LGHDT, CDR2 YNNKEL, per germline (reference sequence). This CDR3 has 15 amino acids. The CDR3 spells CASSPMDRQTGELFF. CDR3 coding DNA: TGTGCCAGCAGCCCAATGGACAGACAAACCGGGGAGCTGTTTTTT.

The genes are TRBV9 and TRBJ2-3; D is ambiguous. CDR1 and CDR2 from the germline V gene are SGDLS and YYNGEE. V was cut by 0 bases and J by 5 bases, with 10 bases left in between. This CDR3 region has 14 residues. DNA for the CDR3: TGTGCCAGCAGCGTAGGGGCCCTCCGAGATACGCAGTATTTT. Amino acid sequence: CASSVGALRDTQYF. Complete variable domain (other parts from reference TRBV9 and TRBJ2-3): DSGVTQTPKHLITATGQRVTLRCSPRSGDLSVYWYQQSLDQGLQFLIQYYNGEERAKGNILERFSAQQFPDLHSELNLSSLELGDSALYFCASSVGALRDTQYFGPGTRLTVL.

V is TRBV5-1 and J is TRBJ2-1; 10 bases agree with TRBD1. CDR3 length: 16 residues. CDR1 is SGHRS, CDR2 YFSETQ, per germline. V shed 0 bases and J 4 bases; nucleotides not matched to a gene: 4. The DNA for the CDR3 is TGCGCCAGCAGCTTGGCTGGACAGGGGGTTTACAATGAGCAGTTCTTC. Its protein product is CASSLAGQGVYNEQFF.

This chain links TRBV15 with TRBJ1-2, with TRBD1 matching over 9 bases. Germline V gene data show CDR1 as LNHNV and CDR2 as YYDKDF (reference sequence). V dropped 5 bases and J dropped 2; count of bases not matched to a gene: 0. This CDR3 has 13 amino acids. CDR3 sequence reads: CATSGTGNYGYTF. As DNA, the CDR3 is TGTGCCACCAGCGGGACAGGGAACTATGGCTACACCTTC.

This clone was seen only once. V is TRBV7-2 and J is TRBJ2-1, with 9 bases lining up with TRBD2. V was clipped by 2 bases and J by 7 bases; unmatched bases: 9. This CDR3 region has 16 residues. CDR1 is SGHTA, CDR2 FQGNSA, per germline. CDR3 DNA: TGTGCCAGCAGCTTAAGTAGCGGGAGTGGCGGGAATGAGCAGTTCTTC. It specifies CASSLSSGSGGNEQFF.

The chain couples TRBV19 to TRBJ1-5, with TRBD1 matching 7 bases. The CDR3 is made up of 14 amino acids. J gave up 3 bases and V 7 bases, and 6 bases lay outside the gene matches. The germline V gene encodes CDR1 LNHDA and CDR2 SQIVND (reference sequence). CDR3 in DNA: TGTGCCAGTACCCAGGGACAGTTCAATCAGCCCCAGCATTTT. Translating it yields CASTQGQFNQPQHF.

This chain uses TRBV27 with TRBJ2-5; 9 bases align to TRBD1. The CDR3 loop spans 15 amino acids. Germline assignment: CDR1 MNHEY and CDR2 SMNVEV (reference sequence). Trimming took 7 bases from V and 3 from J; bases not matched to a gene: 9. CDR3 loop: CASTNRRDREETQYF. Written as DNA, the CDR3 is TGTGCCAGCACCAATCGCCGGGACAGGGAAGAGACCCAGTACTTC.

In its sample, this clone was seen once. The chain carries TRBV6-5 and TRBJ1-4; D is possibly TRBD1 (6 bases). CDR3 length: 12 amino acids. Trimming cost V 6 bases and J 13 bases, with 15 bases left between them. The germline gives CDR1 MNHEY, CDR2 SVGAGI. For the CDR3, the DNA is TGTGCCAGCAGCCACACAGGGTCTGGACTGTTTTTT. It codes for CASSHTGSGLFF.

There are a few counts of this clone. The chain employs TRBV23-1 and TRBJ2-1; the D gene is possibly TRBD2 (7 bases). TRBV23-1 is an ORF for which the function is uncertain. The CDR3 covers 14 residues. The germline V and J ends were trimmed by 8 bases and 4 bases, with 15 bases remaining between them. CDR3 in amino acids: CASRGGDSYNEQFF. The CDR3 DNA is TGCGCCAGCCGAGGGGGGGATTCTTACAATGAGCAGTTCTTC.

CDR3 region: CASSPPTGRGAEKLFF. In DNA, the CDR3 is TGTGCCAGCAGCCCACCAACAGGGAGGGGGGCTGAAAAACTGTTTTTT. The chain links TRBV3-1 (or the pseudogene TRBV3-2) to TRBJ1-4, with D perhaps matching TRBD1 (6 bases). This CDR3 has 16 amino acids. Germline V gives CDR1 LGHDT, CDR2 YNNKEL (reference sequence). V was cut by 4 bases and J by 7 bases, with 19 bases left in between.

This clone was seen only a few times. The V and J genes are TRBV27 and TRBJ2-7; D gene unclear. Germline values: CDR1 MNHEY, CDR2 SMNVEV (reference sequence). V lost 0 bases, J lost 6 bases, and 15 bases lay in between. There are 15 residues in the CDR3. The CDR3 sequence: CASSLSAGAWAEQYF. CDR3 coding DNA: TGTGCCAGCAGTTTATCGGCAGGCGCGTGGGCCGAGCAGTACTTC.

This clone has just a few counts. The chain has TRBV5-8 and TRBJ1-2; D is unresolved. This CDR3 is 14 amino acids long. Germline CDR1 reads SGHTS; CDR2 reads YDEGEE. The V end lost 2 bases, the J end lost 2 bases, and 10 bases lay between the germline ends. CDR3 in amino acids: CASSFISVNYGYTF. Written as DNA, the CDR3 is TGTGCCAGCAGCTTCATCTCGGTCAACTATGGCTACACCTTC. Looking up the rest from reference TRBV5-8 and TRBJ1-2 gives the full variable domain: EAGVTQSPTHLIKTRGQQATLRCSPISGHTSVYWYQQALGLGLQFLLWYDEGEERNRGNFPPRFSGRQFPNYSSELNVNALELEDSALYLCASSFISVNYGYTFGSGTRLTVV.

The rearrangement joins TRBV19 to TRBJ2-5; D may be TRBD2 (7 bases). Germline V lookup: CDR1 LNHDA, CDR2 SQIVND (reference sequence). This CDR3 region has 15 residues. Trimming shortened V by 5 bases and J by 4 bases, and 17 bases separated the two germline ends. The DNA for the CDR3 is TGTGCCAGTAGTCAAGGGGATGGGGGGGCAGAGACCCAGTACTTC. Protein sequence: CASSQGDGGAETQYF.

This chain joins TRBV19 and TRBJ1-5; D is unclear. Germline V lookup: CDR1 LNHDA, CDR2 SQIVND (reference sequence). V was trimmed by 0 bases and J by 3 bases, leaving 12 bases between them. The CDR3 extends over 16 amino acids. The DNA of the CDR3 is TGTGCCAGTAGTATAGATCGGCGCAGGATCAATCAGCCCCAGCATTTT. It yields the protein CASSIDRRRINQPQHF.

The chain carries TRBV6-5 and TRBJ2-7; a weak D match, TRBD2 (5 bases). The CDR3 has 14 residues. Germline CDR1 is MNHEY and CDR2 is SVGAGI. The V and J ends lost 0 bases and 0 bases respectively, with 6 bases between them. For the CDR3, the DNA is TGTGCCAGCAGTTACTCAGGGAGCTCCTACGAGCAGTACTTC. Translating it yields CASSYSGSSYEQYF.

This sequence joins TRBV29-1 and TRBJ1-2, with 8 nucleotides matching TRBD1. The CDR3 consists of 13 residues. V shed 4 bases and J 8 bases; nucleotides not matched to a gene: 9. The germline V gene has CDR1 SQVTM and CDR2 ANQGSEA. The chain's CDR3 is CSVVDQGAMGYTF. CDR3 DNA sequence: TGCAGCGTTGTAGATCAGGGGGCGATGGGCTACACCTTC.

This clone was found once. CDR3 bases: TGTGCCAGCAGTTCGGACAGGGGGCATCAGCCCCAGCATTTT. It specifies CASSSDRGHQPQHF. The chain employs TRBV2 and TRBJ1-5, with 11 bases fitting TRBD1. Germline V gives CDR1 SNHLY, CDR2 FYNNEI. The CDR3 runs to 14 residues. V shed 5 bases and J 5 bases; nucleotides not matched to a gene: 2.

J is TRBJ1-2 and V is TRBV7-8; D unresolved. Trimming removed 4 bases at V and 5 bases at J, with 11 bases between. Germline CDR1 SGHVS, CDR2 FQNEAQ. CDR3 length: 13 amino acids. The CDR3 DNA follows: TGTGCCAGCAGCTCCCGGGATGTATATGGCTACACCTTC. Amino acid sequence: CASSSRDVYGYTF.

The J gene is TRBJ2-5, the V gene TRBV9, with 9 bases fitting TRBD2. Losses at the gene ends were 0 bases for V and 4 bases for J; bases not matched to a gene: 7. Germline-derived CDR1 and CDR2 are SGDLS and YYNGEE. The CDR3 has 16 residues. CDR3 sequence (DNA): TGTGCCAGCAGCGTAGCTGGAGCGGGAGGAGGAGAGACCCAGTACTTC. The encoded protein is CASSVAGAGGGETQYF.